The source of this T cell receptor beta chain is a study of shared clonotypes between healthy human individuals. Study background: Donors had three CD4 naive, three CD4 memory, two CD8 naive and one CD8 memory plate apiece.

Findings and caveats of the study: Non-shared clonotypes were found to have lower generation probabilities than the clonotypes that were shared by all four of the sorted-subset donors.

Concerning this clone: Its antigen is undetermined.

Investigators spread the genomic DNA of each subset evenly over several immunoSEQ plates. How the authors handled the data: For the immunoSEQ data, sequences were junction-only without quality scores, so filtering differed. This table comes from immunoSEQ multiplex PCR, and its TCRdb copy is limited to in-frame clones, with some not included. That table is the source of V, J and clone size, and D and trimming were worked out from the DNA. This sample has roughly 2 million clones, with about 95% found just once. Trimming shortened V by 1 base and J by 7 bases, and 11 bases separated the two germline ends. The CDR3 length is 13 residues. Per the germline V gene, CDR1 is SGHTA and CDR2 is FQGNSA.

V usage is TRBV7-2 and J usage is TRBJ2-7, with no clear D. Sequences were obtained from naive CD4+ T cells sorted from blood. Documented subset: CD45RA+ positively selected. This clonotype originated in a man between 18 and 29 years old in good health. CDR3 bases: TGTGCCAGCAGCTTAGGGGTGGTGGGGGAGCAGTACTTC. Protein sequence: CASSLGVVGEQYF.